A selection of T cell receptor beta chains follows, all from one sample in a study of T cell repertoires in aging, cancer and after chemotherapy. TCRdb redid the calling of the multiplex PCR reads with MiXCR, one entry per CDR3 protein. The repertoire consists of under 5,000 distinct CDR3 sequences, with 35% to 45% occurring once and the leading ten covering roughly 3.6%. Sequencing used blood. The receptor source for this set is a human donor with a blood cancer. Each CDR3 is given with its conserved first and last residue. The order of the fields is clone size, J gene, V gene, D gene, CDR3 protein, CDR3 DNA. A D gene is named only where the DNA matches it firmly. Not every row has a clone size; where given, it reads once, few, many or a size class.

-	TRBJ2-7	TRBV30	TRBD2	CAWSEGLAGGYEQYF	TGTGCCTGGAGTGAGGGACTAGCGGGAGGCTACGAGCAGTACTTC
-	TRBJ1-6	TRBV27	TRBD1	CASRAGTGSNSPLHF	TGTGCCAGCAGAGCCGGGACAGGGAGTAATTCACCCCTCCACTTT
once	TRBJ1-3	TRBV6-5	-	CASRRAAGNTIYF	TGTGCCAGCAGGAGGGCAGCTGGAAACACCATATATTTT
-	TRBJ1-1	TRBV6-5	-	CASSSPRRVLSEAFF	TGTGCCAGCAGTTCCCCCCGACGGGTATTGTCTGAAGCTTTCTTT
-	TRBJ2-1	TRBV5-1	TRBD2	CASSFSAGAEEQFF	TGCGCCAGCAGCTTCTCGGCGGGAGCGGAAGAGCAGTTCTTC
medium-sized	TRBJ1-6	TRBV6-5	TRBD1	CASSPTGGGLPLHF	TGTGCCAGCAGTCCGACAGGGGGCGGCTTGCCCCTCCACTTT
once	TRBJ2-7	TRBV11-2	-	CASSPGPPWTAHYEQYF	TGTGCCAGCAGCCCCGGCCCCCCCTGGACGGCGCATTACGAGCAGTACTTC
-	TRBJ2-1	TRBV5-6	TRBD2	CASSLYRLAGRNEQFF	TGTGCCAGCAGCTTGTATCGCCTAGCGGGGCGAAATGAGCAGTTCTTC
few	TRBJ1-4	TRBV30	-	CAWTGKSEKLFF	TGTGCCTGGACTGGGAAGAGTGAAAAACTGTTTTTT
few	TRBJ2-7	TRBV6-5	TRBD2	CASSDRASGYMGYEQYF	TGTGCCAGCAGTGATCGGGCTAGCGGGTATATGGGCTACGAGCAGTACTTC
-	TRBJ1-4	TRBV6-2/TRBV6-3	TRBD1	CASSFRDRGGEKLFF	TGTGCCAGCAGTTTCCGGGACAGGGGGGGTGAAAAACTGTTTTTT
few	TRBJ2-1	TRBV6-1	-	CASSEDSGPYNEQFF	TGTGCCAGCAGTGAAGATAGCGGCCCCTACAATGAGCAGTTCTTC
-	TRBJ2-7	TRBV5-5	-	CASSTSADSNYEQYF	TGTGCCAGCAGCACATCTGCGGACAGCAACTACGAGCAGTACTTC
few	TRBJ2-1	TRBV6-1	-	CASAPEGRPNEQFF	TGTGCCAGCGCGCCGGAGGGAAGACCCAATGAGCAGTTCTTC
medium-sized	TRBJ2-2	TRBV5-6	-	CASSLAKEVGTGELFF	TGTGCCAGCAGCTTGGCGAAAGAGGTGGGCACCGGGGAGCTGTTTTTT
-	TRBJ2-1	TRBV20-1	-	CSALNRYNEQFF	TGCAGTGCCCTGAACCGATACAATGAGCAGTTCTTC
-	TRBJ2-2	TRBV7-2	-	CASKDPLVAGELFF	TGTGCCAGCAAAGACCCGCTCGTAGCCGGGGAGCTGTTTTTT
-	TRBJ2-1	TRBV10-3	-	CAISESTSSPYNEQFF	TGTGCCATCAGTGAGTCTACTAGCTCTCCCTACAATGAGCAGTTCTTC
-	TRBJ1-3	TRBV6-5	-	CASSYSMPRASGNTIYF	TGTGCCAGCAGTTACTCGATGCCCAGGGCCTCTGGAAACACCATATATTTT
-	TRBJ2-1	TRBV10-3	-	CAITPEAHNEQFF	TGTGCCATCACCCCCGAAGCGCACAATGAGCAGTTCTTC
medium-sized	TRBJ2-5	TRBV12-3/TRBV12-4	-	CASSFQLTQETQYF	TGTGCCAGCAGTTTTCAGCTTACTCAAGAGACCCAGTACTTC
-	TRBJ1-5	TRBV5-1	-	CASSLGGLWYQPQHF	TGTGCCAGCAGCTTGGGGGGGTTATGGTATCAGCCCCAGCATTTT
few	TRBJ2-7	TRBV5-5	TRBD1	CASSPGQGVHEQYF	TGTGCCAGCAGCCCCGGACAGGGGGTCCACGAGCAGTACTTC
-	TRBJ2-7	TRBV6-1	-	CASSAFVNSYEQYF	TGTGCCAGCAGTGCCTTCGTAAACTCCTACGAGCAGTACTTC
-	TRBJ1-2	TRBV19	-	CSSRPSTRAYGYTF	TGTTCCAGTAGACCCTCGACACGGGCCTATGGCTACACCTTC
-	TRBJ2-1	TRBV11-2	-	CASSLDLRRGVSLNEQFF	TGTGCCAGCAGCTTAGACCTCAGGAGGGGGGTTTCGCTCAATGAGCAGTTCTTC
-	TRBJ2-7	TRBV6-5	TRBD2	CASSYDSGTSGSKQYF	TGTGCCAGCAGTTACGATTCCGGGACTAGCGGGAGTAAGCAGTACTTC
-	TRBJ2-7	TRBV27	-	CASSIQGQLHSPQYF	TGTGCCAGCAGTATTCAAGGACAGCTACACTCTCCACAGTACTTC
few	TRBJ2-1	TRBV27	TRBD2	CASRDSIAGGSYNEQFF	TGTGCCAGCAGGGACTCAATAGCGGGAGGCTCCTACAATGAGCAGTTCTTC
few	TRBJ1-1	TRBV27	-	CASSGQSYTEAFF	TGTGCCAGCAGTGGACAGTCTTACACTGAAGCTTTCTTT
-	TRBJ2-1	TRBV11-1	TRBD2	CASTPVEIAGVGEQFF	TGTGCCAGCACCCCCGTCGAGATAGCGGGAGTGGGTGAGCAGTTCTTC
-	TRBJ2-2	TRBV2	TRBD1	CASSGETGVPSGELFF	TGTGCCAGCAGTGGAGAAACAGGGGTACCCAGCGGGGAGCTGTTTTTT
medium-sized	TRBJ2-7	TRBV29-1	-	CSVRDFPLYEQYF	TGCAGCGTTCGGGACTTTCCCCTCTACGAGCAGTACTTC
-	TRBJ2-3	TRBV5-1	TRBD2	CASSIASGGQAGTQYF	TGCGCCAGCAGCATAGCTAGCGGGGGGCAAGCGGGAACGCAGTATTTT
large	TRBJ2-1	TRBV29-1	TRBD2	CSGLAGRAYNEQFF	TGCAGCGGTCTAGCGGGGAGAGCCTACAATGAGCAGTTCTTC
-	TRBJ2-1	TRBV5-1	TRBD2	CASSLLAGVPYNEQFF	TGCGCCAGCAGCTTGCTAGCGGGAGTTCCCTACAATGAGCAGTTCTTC
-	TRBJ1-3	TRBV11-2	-	CAAHNFSGNTIYF	TGTGCCGCCCACAACTTCTCTGGAAACACCATATATTTT
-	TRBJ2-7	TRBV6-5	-	CASSLERGYDQYF	TGTGCCAGCAGCCTGGAGAGGGGCTACGATCAGTACTTC
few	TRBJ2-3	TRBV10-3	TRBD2	CAIKGGLAGYTDTQYF	TGTGCCATCAAGGGTGGACTAGCGGGATACACAGATACGCAGTATTTT
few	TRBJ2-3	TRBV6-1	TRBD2	CASSVPGLERTDTQYF	TGTGCCAGCAGTGTTCCGGGACTAGAACGCACAGATACGCAGTATTTT
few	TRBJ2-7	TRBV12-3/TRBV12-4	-	CASSGLATYEQYF	TGTGCCAGCAGTGGGTTGGCTACCTACGAGCAGTACTTC
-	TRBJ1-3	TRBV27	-	CASRGGEWSGNTIYF	TGTGCCTCGAGGGGAGGGGAATGGTCTGGAAACACCATATATTTT
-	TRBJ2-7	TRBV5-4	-	CASSLATRGSYEQYF	TGTGCCAGCAGCTTGGCGACTAGGGGGTCCTACGAGCAGTACTTC
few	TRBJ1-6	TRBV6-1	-	CASSFDRRGSPLHF	TGTGCCAGCAGTTTTGACAGGAGAGGCTCACCCCTCCACTTT
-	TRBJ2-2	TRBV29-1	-	CSVERWGRNTGVLFF	TGCAGCGTTGAACGTTGGGGCCGGAACACCGGGGTGCTGTTTTTT